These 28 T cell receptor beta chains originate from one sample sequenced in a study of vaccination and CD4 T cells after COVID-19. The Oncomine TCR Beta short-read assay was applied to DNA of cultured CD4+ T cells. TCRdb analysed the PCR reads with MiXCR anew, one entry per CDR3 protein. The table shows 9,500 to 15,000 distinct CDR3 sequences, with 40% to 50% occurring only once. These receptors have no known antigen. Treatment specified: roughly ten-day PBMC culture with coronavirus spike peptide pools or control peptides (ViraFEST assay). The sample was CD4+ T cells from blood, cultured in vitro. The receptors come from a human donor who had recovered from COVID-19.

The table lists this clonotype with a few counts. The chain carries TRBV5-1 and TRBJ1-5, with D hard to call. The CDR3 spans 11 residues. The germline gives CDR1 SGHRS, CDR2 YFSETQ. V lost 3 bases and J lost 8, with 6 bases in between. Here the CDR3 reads CASSSHKPQHF. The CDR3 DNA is TGCGCCAGCAGCTCACATAAGCCCCAGCATTTT.

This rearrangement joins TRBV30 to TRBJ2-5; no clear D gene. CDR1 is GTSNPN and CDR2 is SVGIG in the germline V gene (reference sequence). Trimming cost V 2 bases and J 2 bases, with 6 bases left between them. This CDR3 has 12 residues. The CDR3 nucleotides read TGTGCCTGGAGTCAGCAACAAGAGACCCAGTACTTC. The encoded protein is CAWSQQQETQYF.

The chain's CDR3 is CSAQRTVDEKLFF. CDR3 bases: TGCAGTGCTCAACGGACAGTCGACGAAAAACTGTTTTTT. The rearrangement joins TRBV20-1 to TRBJ1-4; D is perhaps TRBD1 (6 bases). Trimming left V 5 bases short and J 8 bases short, with 15 bases between. CDR3 length: 13 amino acids. CDR1 is DFQATT and CDR2 is SNEGSKA in the germline V gene (reference sequence).

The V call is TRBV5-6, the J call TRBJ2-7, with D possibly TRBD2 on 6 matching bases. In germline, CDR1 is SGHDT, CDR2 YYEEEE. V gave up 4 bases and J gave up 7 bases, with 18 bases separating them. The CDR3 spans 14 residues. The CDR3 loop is CASSPSKAGREQYF. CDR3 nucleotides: TGTGCCAGCAGCCCATCAAAGGCTGGGAGGGAGCAGTACTTC.

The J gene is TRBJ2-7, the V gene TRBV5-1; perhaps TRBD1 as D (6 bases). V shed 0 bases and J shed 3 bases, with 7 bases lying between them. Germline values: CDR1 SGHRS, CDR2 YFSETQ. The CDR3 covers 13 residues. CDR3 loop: CASSLDRDYEQYF. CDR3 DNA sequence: TGCGCCAGCAGCTTGGACAGGGACTACGAGCAGTACTTC.

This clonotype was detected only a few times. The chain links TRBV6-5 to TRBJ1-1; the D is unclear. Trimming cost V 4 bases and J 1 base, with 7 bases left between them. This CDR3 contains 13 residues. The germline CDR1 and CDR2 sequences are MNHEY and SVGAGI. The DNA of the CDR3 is TGTGCCAGCAGTTGGGTCCCGAACACTGAAGCTTTCTTT. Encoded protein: CASSWVPNTEAFF.

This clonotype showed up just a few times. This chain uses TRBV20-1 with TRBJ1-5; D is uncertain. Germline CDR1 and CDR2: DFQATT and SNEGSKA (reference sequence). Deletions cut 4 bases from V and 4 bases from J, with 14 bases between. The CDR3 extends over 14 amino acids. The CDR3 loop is CSATRTAQNQPQHF. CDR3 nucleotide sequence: TGCAGTGCTACCCGTACCGCCCAAAATCAGCCCCAGCATTTT.

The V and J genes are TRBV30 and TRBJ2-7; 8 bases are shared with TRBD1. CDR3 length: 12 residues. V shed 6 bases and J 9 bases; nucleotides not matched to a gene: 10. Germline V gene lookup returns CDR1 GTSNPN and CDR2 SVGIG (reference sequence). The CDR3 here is CACSFGDRTQYF. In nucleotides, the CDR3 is TGTGCCTGCTCCTTCGGGGACAGGACGCAGTACTTC.

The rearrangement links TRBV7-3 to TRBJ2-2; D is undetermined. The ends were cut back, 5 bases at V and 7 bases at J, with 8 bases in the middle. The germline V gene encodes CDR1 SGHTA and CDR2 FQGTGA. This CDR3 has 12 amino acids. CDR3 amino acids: CASSPPGGELFF. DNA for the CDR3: TGTGCCAGCAGCCCCCCTGGCGGGGAGCTGTTTTTT.

In nucleotides, the CDR3 is TGCGCCAGCAGCCAAGATGGGGTTCGGAAGAACACTGAAGCTTTCTTT. This encodes CASSQDGVRKNTEAFF. The chain has TRBV4-1 and TRBJ1-1; no clear D. The CDR3 runs 16 residues. V was trimmed by 0 bases and J by 1 base, leaving 12 bases between them. Per the germline V gene, CDR1 is MGHRA and CDR2 is YSYEKL.

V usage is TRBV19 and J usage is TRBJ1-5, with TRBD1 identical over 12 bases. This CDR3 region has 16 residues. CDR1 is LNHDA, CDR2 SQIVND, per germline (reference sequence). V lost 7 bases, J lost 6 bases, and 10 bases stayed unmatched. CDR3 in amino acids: CASISGQGAVRQPQHF. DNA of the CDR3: TGTGCCAGTATTTCGGGACAGGGGGCCGTTCGTCAGCCCCAGCATTTT.

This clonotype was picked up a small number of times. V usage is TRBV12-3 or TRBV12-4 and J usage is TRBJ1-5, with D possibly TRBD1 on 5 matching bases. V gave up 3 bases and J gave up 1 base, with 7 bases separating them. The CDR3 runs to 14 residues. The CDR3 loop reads CASSFQGSNQPQHF. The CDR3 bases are TGTGCCAGCAGTTTTCAGGGCAGCAATCAGCCCCAGCATTTT.

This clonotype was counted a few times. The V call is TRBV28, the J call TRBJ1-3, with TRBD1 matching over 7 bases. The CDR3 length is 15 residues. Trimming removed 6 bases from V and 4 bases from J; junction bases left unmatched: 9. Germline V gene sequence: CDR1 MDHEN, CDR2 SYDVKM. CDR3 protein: CASRTQGVGGNTIYF. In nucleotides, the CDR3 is TGTGCCAGCAGAACTCAGGGGGTGGGAGGAAACACCATATATTTT.

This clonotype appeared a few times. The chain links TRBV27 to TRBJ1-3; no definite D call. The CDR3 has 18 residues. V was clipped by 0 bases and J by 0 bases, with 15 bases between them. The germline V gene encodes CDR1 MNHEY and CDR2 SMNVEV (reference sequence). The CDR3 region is CASSLSIGGIISGNTIYF. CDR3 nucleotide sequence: TGTGCCAGCAGTTTATCGATCGGTGGAATCATCTCTGGAAACACCATATATTTT.

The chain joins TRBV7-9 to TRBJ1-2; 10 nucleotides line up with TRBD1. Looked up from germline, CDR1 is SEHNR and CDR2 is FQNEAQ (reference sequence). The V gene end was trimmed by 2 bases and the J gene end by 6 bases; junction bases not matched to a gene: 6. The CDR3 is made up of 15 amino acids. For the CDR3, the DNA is TGTGCCAGCAGCTTACCCCCGGGACAGGGGAATGGCTACACCTTC. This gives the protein CASSLPPGQGNGYTF.

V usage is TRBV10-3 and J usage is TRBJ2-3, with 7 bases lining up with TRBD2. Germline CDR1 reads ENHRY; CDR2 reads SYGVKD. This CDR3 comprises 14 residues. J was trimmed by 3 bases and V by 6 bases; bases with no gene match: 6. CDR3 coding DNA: TGTGCCATCAGAGGACTAGGTACAACAGATACGCAGTATTTT. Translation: CAIRGLGTTDTQYF.

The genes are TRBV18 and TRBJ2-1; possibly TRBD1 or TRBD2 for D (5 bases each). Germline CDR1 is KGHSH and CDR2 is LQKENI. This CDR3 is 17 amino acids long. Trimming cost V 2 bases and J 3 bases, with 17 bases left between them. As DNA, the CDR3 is TGTGCCAGCTCACCATCGGTGGGTTTGGGGGACTACAATGAGCAGTTCTTC. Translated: CASSPSVGLGDYNEQFF.

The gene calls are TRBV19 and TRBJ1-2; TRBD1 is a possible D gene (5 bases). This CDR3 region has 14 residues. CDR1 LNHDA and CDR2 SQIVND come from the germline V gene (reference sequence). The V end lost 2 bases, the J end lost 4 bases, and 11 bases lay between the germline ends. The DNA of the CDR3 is TGTGCCAGTAGTATACAGGGTACCGGCTATGGCTACACCTTC. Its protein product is CASSIQGTGYGYTF.

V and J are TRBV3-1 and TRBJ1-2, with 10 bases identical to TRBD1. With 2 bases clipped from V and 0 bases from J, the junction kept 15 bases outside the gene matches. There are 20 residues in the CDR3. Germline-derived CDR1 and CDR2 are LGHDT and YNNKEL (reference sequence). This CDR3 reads CASSQHRTRDRGTPNYGYTF. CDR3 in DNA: TGTGCCAGCAGCCAACACCGCACCCGGGACAGGGGTACCCCTAACTATGGCTACACCTTC.

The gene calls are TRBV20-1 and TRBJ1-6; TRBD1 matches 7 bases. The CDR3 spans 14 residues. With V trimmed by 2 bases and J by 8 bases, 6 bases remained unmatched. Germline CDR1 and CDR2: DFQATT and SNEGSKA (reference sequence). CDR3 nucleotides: TGCAGTGCTAGAAAAACAGGGGCAGATTCACCCCTCCACTTT. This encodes CSARKTGADSPLHF.

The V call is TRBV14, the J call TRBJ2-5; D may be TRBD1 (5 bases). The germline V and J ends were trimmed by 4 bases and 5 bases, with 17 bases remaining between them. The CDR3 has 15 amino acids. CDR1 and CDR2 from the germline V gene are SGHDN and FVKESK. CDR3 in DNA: TGTGCCAGCAGCCGGATCGGACATTTCTTGGAGACCCAGTACTTC. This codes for CASSRIGHFLETQYF. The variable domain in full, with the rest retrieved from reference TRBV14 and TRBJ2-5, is EAGVTQFPSHSVIEKGQTVTLRCDPISGHDNLYWYRRVMGKEIKFLLHFVKESKQDESGMPNNRFLAERTGGTYSTLKVQPAELEDSGVYFCASSRIGHFLETQYFGPGTRLLVL.

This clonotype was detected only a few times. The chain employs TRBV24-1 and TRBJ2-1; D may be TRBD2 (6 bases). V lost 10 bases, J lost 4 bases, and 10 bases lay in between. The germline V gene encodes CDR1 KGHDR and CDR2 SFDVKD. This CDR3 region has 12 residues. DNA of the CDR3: TGTGCCACGGATGCGGGGTACAATGAGCAGTTCTTC. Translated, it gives CATDAGYNEQFF.

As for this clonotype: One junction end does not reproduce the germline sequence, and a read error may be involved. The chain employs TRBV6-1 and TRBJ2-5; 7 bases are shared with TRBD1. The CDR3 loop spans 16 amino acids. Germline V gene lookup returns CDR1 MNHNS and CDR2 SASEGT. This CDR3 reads CASREDLRGPTETQYF. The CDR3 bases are TGTGCCAGCAGGGAAGACCTTAGGGGGCCGACAGAGACCCAGTACTTC.

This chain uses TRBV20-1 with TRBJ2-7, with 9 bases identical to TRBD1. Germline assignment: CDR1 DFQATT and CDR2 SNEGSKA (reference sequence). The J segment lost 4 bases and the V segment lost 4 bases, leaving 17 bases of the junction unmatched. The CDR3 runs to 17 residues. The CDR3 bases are TGCAGTGCTAACCCCCCCCCCACAGGGGGCGCTAGGTACGAGCAGTACTTC. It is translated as CSANPPPTGGARYEQYF.

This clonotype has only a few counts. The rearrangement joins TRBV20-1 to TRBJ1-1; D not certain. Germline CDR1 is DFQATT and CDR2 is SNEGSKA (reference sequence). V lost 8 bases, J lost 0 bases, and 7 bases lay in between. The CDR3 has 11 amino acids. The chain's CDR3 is CSPSLNTEAFF. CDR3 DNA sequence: TGCAGTCCCAGCCTGAACACTGAAGCTTTCTTT.

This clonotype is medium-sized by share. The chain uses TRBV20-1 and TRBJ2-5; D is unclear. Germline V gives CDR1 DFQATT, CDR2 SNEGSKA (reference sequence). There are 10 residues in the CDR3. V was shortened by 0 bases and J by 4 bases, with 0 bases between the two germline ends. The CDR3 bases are TGCAGTGCTAGAGAAGAGACCCAGTACTTC. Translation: CSAREETQYF.

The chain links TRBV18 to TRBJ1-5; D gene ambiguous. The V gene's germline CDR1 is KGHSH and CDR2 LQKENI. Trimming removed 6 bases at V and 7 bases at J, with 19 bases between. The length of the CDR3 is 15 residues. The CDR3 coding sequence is TGTGCCAGCTCGCCTGATCAATCCCTAACGCAGCCCCAGCATTTT. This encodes CASSPDQSLTQPQHF.

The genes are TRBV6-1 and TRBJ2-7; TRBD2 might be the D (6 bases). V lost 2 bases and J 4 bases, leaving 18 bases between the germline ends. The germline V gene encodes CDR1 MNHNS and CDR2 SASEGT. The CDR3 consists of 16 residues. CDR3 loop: CASSEFPLTTRYEQYF. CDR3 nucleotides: TGTGCCAGCAGTGAATTCCCCCTCACGACTAGATACGAGCAGTACTTC.